This T cell receptor (beta chain) was retrieved from a study of metastatic and nonmetastatic thyroid tumors. About the study: Malignant and benign thyroid patients had repertoires compared in peripheral blood and tumor or nodule tissue. General study findings and limits: It was reportedly found that TCR beta diversity was significantly higher in malignant thyroid tumors than in benign nodules, a difference seen in both blood and tumor samples.

This clone was picked up many times. Antigen specificity is unknown. There were no patients who had received any treatment before thyroid surgery. Per the original methods: What underpinned the distant-metastasis classifier for papillary thyroid cancer was the set of CDR3 differences across clinicopathological groups. TCRdb re-processed the PCR reads through MiXCR. None of the V and J calls come from the authors' own analysis; TCRdb made them. The sample records approximately 58,000 clones, 20% being singletons. The material sequenced was blood. This TCR derives from a female donor with papillary thyroid cancer or a benign thyroid nodule (not recorded which). Some clones in this sample may be carry-over from other donors' samples.

For the CDR3, the DNA is TGCAGTGCTAGAGATCCAGCAGGGGGCTTTCAGCCCCAGCATTTT. This gives the protein CSARDPAGGFQPQHF. The chain employs TRBV20-1 and TRBJ1-5; the match to TRBD1 covers 8 bases. Germline lookup yields CDR1 DFQATT and CDR2 SNEGSKA (reference sequence). The V segment lost 0 bases and the J segment 6 bases; nucleotides outside the gene matches: 7. The CDR3 length is 15 residues.